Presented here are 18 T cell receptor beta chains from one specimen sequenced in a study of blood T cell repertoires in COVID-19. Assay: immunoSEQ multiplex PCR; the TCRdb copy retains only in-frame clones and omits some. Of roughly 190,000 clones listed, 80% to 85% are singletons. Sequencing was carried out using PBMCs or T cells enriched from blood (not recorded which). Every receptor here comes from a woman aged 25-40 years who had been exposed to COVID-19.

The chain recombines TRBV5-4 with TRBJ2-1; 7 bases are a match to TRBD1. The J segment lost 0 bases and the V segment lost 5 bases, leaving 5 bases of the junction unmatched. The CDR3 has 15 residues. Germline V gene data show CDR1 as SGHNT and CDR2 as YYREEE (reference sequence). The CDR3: CASSAGTDSYNEQFF. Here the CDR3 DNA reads TGTGCCAGCAGTGCCGGGACAGACTCCTACAATGAGCAGTTCTTC.

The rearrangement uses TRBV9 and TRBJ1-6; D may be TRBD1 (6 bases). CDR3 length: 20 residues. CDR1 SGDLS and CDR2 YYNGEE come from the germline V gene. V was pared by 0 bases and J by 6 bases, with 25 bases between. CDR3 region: CASSVEIAPRPGVFNSPLHF. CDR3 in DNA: TGTGCCAGCAGCGTAGAAATAGCCCCCAGACCAGGGGTTTTTAATTCACCCCTCCACTTT.

The CDR3 nucleotides read TGTGCCAGCAGCTCGTCGGGAGGCGGCAGGTTGTACTTC. This encodes CASSSSGGGRLYF. V gene TRBV7-2 combines with J gene TRBJ2-7; TRBD2 matches 7 bases. Trimming removed 4 bases from V and 12 bases from J; junction bases left unmatched: 12. The CDR3 covers 13 residues. Germline-derived CDR1 and CDR2 are SGHTA and FQGNSA.

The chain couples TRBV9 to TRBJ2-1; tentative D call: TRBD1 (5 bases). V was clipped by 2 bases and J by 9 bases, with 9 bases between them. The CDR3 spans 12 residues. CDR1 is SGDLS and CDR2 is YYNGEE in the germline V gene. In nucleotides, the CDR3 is TGTGCCAGCAGCGTGCAGGGATTTGAGCAGTTCTTC. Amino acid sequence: CASSVQGFEQFF.

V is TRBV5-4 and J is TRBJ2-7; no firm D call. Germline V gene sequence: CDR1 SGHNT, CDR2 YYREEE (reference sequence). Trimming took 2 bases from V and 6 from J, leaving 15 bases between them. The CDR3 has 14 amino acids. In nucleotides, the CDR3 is TGTGCCAGCAGCTTTTATTTCGGTGGTGGCGAGCAGTACTTC. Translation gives CASSFYFGGGEQYF.

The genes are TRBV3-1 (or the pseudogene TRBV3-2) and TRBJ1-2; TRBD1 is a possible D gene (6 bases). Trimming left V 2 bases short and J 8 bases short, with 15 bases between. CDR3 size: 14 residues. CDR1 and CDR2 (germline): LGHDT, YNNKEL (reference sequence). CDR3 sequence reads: CASSQTGNGEGYTF. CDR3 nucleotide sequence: TGTGCCAGCAGCCAAACAGGGAACGGCGAGGGCTACACCTTC.

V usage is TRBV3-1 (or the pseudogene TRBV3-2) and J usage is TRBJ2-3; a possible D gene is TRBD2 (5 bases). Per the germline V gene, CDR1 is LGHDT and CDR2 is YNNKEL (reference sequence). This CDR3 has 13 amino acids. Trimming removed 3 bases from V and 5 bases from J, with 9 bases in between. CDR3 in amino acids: CASSHLAQDTQYF. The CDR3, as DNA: TGTGCCAGCAGCCACCTAGCTCAAGATACGCAGTATTTT.

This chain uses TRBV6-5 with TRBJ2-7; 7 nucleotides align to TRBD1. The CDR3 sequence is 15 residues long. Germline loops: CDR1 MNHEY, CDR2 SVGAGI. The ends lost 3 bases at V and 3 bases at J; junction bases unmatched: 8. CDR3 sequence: CASSYQGESFYEQYF. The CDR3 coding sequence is TGTGCCAGCAGTTATCAGGGGGAATCTTTCTACGAGCAGTACTTC.

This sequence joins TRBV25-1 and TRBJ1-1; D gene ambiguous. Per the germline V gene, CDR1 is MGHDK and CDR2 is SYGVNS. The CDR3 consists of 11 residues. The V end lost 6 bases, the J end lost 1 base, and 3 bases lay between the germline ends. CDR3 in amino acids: CASSWNTEAFF. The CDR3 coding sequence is TGTGCCAGCAGCTGGAACACTGAAGCTTTCTTT. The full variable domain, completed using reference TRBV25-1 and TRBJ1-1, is EADIYQTPRYLVIGTGKKITLECSQTMGHDKMYWYQQDPGMELHLIHYSYGVNSTEKGDLSSESTVSRIRTEHFPLTLESARPSHTSQYLCASSWNTEAFFGQGTRLTVV.

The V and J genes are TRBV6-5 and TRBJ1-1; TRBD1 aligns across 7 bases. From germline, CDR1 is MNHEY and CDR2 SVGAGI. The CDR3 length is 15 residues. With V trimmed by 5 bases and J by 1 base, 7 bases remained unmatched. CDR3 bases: TGTGCCAGCAGTCCCCAAGGGGGCGCGAACACTGAAGCTTTCTTT. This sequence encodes CASSPQGGANTEAFF.

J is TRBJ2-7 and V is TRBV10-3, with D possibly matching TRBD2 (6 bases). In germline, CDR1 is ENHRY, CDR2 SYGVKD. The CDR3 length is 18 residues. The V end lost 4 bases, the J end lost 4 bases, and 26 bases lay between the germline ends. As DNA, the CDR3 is TGTGCCATCAGTGCGGGAACAACGGGGCCCAGCGGGTATTACGAGCAGTACTTC. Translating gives CAISAGTTGPSGYYEQYF.

CDR3 sequence: CASSLAGTPLYSPYGYTF. The CDR3, as DNA: TGCGCCAGCAGCTTGGCGGGGACTCCTCTATACAGTCCCTATGGCTACACCTTC. The chain joins TRBV5-1 to TRBJ1-2; D might be TRBD1 (5 bases). The CDR3 consists of 18 residues. The V end was cut by 0 bases, the J end by 4 bases, with 22 bases between. The germline CDR1 and CDR2 sequences are SGHRS and YFSETQ.

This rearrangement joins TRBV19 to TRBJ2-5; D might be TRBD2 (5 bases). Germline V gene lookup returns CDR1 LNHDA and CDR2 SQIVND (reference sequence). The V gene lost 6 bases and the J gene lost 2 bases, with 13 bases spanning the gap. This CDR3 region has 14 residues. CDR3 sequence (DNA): TGTGCCAGTAGGCCCCCGGGGTCACAAGAGACCCAGTACTTC. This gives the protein CASRPPGSQETQYF.

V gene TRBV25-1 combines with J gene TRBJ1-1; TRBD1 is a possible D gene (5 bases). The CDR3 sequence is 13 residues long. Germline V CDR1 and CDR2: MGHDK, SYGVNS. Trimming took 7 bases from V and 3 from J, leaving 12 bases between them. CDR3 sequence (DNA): TGTGCCAGCAAGGAGGGGATGCACACTGAAGCTTTCTTT. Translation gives CASKEGMHTEAFF.

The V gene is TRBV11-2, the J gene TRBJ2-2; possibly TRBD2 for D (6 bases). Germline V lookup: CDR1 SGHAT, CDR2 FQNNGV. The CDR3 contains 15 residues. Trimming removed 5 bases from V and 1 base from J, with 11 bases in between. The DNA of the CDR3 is TGTGCCAGCAGCCCGGGACTGATGAACACCGGGGAGCTGTTTTTT. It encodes CASSPGLMNTGELFF.

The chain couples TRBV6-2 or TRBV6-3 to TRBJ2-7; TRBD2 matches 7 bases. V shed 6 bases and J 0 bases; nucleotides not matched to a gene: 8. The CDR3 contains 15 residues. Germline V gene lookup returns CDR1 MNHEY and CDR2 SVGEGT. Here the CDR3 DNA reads TGTGCCAGCAGCCTCCCGGGGGGAGGCTCCTACGAGCAGTACTTC. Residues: CASSLPGGGSYEQYF.

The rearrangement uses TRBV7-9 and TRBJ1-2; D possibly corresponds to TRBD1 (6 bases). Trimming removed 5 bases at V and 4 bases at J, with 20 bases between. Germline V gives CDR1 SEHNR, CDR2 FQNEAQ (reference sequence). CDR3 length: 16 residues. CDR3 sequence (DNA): TGTGCCAGCAGCCCCCAGGGGTTGGCCGTGGCCTATGGCTACACCTTC. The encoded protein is CASSPQGLAVAYGYTF.

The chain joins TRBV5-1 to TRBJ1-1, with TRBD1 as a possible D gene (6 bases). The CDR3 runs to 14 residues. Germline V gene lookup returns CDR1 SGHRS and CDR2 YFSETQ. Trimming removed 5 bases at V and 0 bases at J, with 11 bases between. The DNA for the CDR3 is TGCGCCAGCAGGTACAGGGAAATGAACACTGAAGCTTTCTTT. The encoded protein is CASRYREMNTEAFF.